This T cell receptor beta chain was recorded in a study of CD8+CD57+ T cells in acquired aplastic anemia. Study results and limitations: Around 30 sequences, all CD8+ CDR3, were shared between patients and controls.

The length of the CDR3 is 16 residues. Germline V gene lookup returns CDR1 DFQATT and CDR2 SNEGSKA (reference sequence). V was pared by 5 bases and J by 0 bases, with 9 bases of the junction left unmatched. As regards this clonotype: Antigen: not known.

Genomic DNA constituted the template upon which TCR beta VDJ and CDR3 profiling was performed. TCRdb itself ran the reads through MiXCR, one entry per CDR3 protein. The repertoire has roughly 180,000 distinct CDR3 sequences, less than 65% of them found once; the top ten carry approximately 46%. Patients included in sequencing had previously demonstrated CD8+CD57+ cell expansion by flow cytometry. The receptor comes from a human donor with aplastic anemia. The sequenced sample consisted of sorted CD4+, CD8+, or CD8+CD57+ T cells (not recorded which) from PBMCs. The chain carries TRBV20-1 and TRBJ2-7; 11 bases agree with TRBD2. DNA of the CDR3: TGCAGTGCTTACCACACTAGCGGGAGAAGCTCCTACGAGCAGTACTTC. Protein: CSAYHTSGRSSYEQYF.